Listed below are T cell receptor beta chains from one sample, sequenced in a study of OX40 agonist ivuxolimab in advanced cancers. Repertoires were generated with immunoSEQ multiplex PCR, while TCRdb's copy carries only in-frame clones and drops some. The table lists about 52,000 clones, about 93% of them singletons. The sample was CD4+ or CD8+ T cells sorted from blood, taken in a trial of the OX40 agonist ivuxolimab. The source of these receptors is an adult with an advanced solid tumor such as melanoma, head and neck, liver or kidney cancer. CDR3s include the opening cysteine and the closing phenylalanine or tryptophan. A D gene is named only where the DNA matches it firmly. Expanded clones get a size class; other rows say once, few or many, or leave the size out.

clone size: -; J gene: TRBJ2-7; V gene: TRBV11-2; D gene: TRBD2; CDR3 DNA: TGTGCCAGCAGCGCCGGACTAGTCAACTACGAGCAGTACTTC; CDR3 protein: CASSAGLVNYEQYF
clone size: -; J gene: TRBJ2-7; V gene: TRBV7-9; D gene: TRBD2; CDR3 DNA: TGTGCCAGCATGGCAGCGGGAGTCTTCTACTACGAGCAGTACTTC; CDR3 protein: CASMAAGVFYYEQYF
clone size: -; J gene: TRBJ1-1; V gene: TRBV6-5; D gene: -; CDR3 DNA: TGTGCCAGCAGTTACGGCTTCCGGGGGTTAGACGCTGAAGCTTTCTTT; CDR3 protein: CASSYGFRGLDAEAFF
clone size: -; J gene: TRBJ2-1; V gene: TRBV5-8; D gene: -; CDR3 DNA: TGTGCCAGCAGCTTGGACGTCCTACTAGTTAACAATGAGCAGTTCTTC; CDR3 protein: CASSLDVLLVNNEQFF
clone size: -; J gene: TRBJ2-7; V gene: TRBV28; D gene: -; CDR3 DNA: TGTGCCAGCAGTTTATTAGCAGGGAACTACGAGCAGTACTTC; CDR3 protein: CASSLLAGNYEQYF
clone size: -; J gene: TRBJ1-2; V gene: TRBV28; D gene: TRBD1; CDR3 DNA: TGTGCCAGCAGTTTAAGGGGGACAGGGGGATTTCGGTATGGCTACACCTTC; CDR3 protein: CASSLRGTGGFRYGYTF
clone size: -; J gene: TRBJ2-1; V gene: TRBV4-3; D gene: -; CDR3 DNA: TGCGCCAGCAGCCAAGACTTAGAGGTTGAGCAGTTCTTC; CDR3 protein: CASSQDLEVEQFF
clone size: -; J gene: TRBJ2-7; V gene: TRBV4-3; D gene: -; CDR3 DNA: TGCGCCAGCAGTCTTTTCCGAGGGGAGGAGCAGTACTTC; CDR3 protein: CASSLFRGEEQYF
clone size: -; J gene: TRBJ2-7; V gene: TRBV6-1; D gene: -; CDR3 DNA: TGTGCCAGCAGTTCGTGGGGAAGCTCCTACGAGCAGTACTTC; CDR3 protein: CASSSWGSSYEQYF
clone size: -; J gene: TRBJ1-2; V gene: TRBV5-6; D gene: TRBD1; CDR3 DNA: TGTGCCAGCAGCTTCGGACAGGACTATGGCTACACCTTC; CDR3 protein: CASSFGQDYGYTF
clone size: -; J gene: TRBJ2-7; V gene: TRBV13; D gene: -; CDR3 DNA: TGTGCCAGCAGCCCCACTCGGGGGGCGCAATCCTACGAGCAGTACTTC; CDR3 protein: CASSPTRGAQSYEQYF
clone size: -; J gene: TRBJ2-7; V gene: TRBV9; D gene: -; CDR3 DNA: TGTGCCAGCAGCGTAGGATTAGGCTACGAGCAGTACTTC; CDR3 protein: CASSVGLGYEQYF
clone size: -; J gene: TRBJ2-7; V gene: TRBV27; D gene: TRBD1; CDR3 DNA: TGTGCCAGTACCGGGACAGGGCCACCCGAAACCGACGAGCAGTACTTC; CDR3 protein: CASTGTGPPETDEQYF
clone size: -; J gene: TRBJ2-5; V gene: TRBV9; D gene: -; CDR3 DNA: TGTGCCAGCAGCGCATACGCAGGGGCAGAGACCCAGTACTTC; CDR3 protein: CASSAYAGAETQYF
clone size: -; J gene: TRBJ1-1; V gene: TRBV28; D gene: TRBD1; CDR3 DNA: TGTGCCAGCAGTTTACAGGGGGCAACTGAAGCTTTCTTT; CDR3 protein: CASSLQGATEAFF
clone size: once; J gene: TRBJ1-1; V gene: TRBV2; D gene: -; CDR3 DNA: TGTGCCAGCAGCACCAAGTGGGGGCGAGTGAACACTGAAGCTTTCTTT; CDR3 protein: CASSTKWGRVNTEAFF
clone size: -; J gene: TRBJ2-3; V gene: TRBV10-3; D gene: TRBD2; CDR3 DNA: TGTGCCATCAGTGAGTATCTAGCGGATACAGATACGCAGTATTTT; CDR3 protein: CAISEYLADTDTQYF
clone size: -; J gene: TRBJ2-1; V gene: TRBV27; D gene: -; CDR3 DNA: TGTGCCAGCTCCTTCGCCCGCCTCCGGAGCCATGAGCAGTTCTTC; CDR3 protein: CASSFARLRSHEQFF
clone size: once; J gene: TRBJ1-4; V gene: TRBV28; D gene: TRBD1; CDR3 DNA: TGTGCCAGCAGTTTACCCCTCCGGGCAGGGGGCCATAGTAATGAAAAACTGTTTTTT; CDR3 protein: CASSLPLRAGGHSNEKLFF
clone size: -; J gene: TRBJ2-2; V gene: TRBV6-5; D gene: -; CDR3 DNA: TGTGCCAGCAGTCATATTAACAGGGCCACCGGGGAGCTGTTTTTT; CDR3 protein: CASSHINRATGELFF
clone size: few; J gene: TRBJ1-1; V gene: TRBV9; D gene: -; CDR3 DNA: TGTGCCAGCAGCCCGCCGGGACCGTTGAACACTGAAGCTTTCTTT; CDR3 protein: CASSPPGPLNTEAFF
clone size: once; J gene: TRBJ2-7; V gene: TRBV6-5; D gene: TRBD2; CDR3 DNA: TGTGCCAGCATCGGGCGGGAGAACTCCTACGAGCAGTACTTC; CDR3 protein: CASIGRENSYEQYF
clone size: -; J gene: TRBJ2-7; V gene: TRBV9; D gene: -; CDR3 DNA: TGTGCCAGCAGCGCCCCGGAGGGGGCAGGTGAGCAGTACTTC; CDR3 protein: CASSAPEGAGEQYF
clone size: -; J gene: TRBJ2-7; V gene: TRBV7-2; D gene: -; CDR3 DNA: TGTGCCATCCAGACCGGGTTAACCTACGAGCAGTACTTC; CDR3 protein: CAIQTGLTYEQYF
clone size: -; J gene: TRBJ1-3; V gene: TRBV5-8; D gene: -; CDR3 DNA: TGTGCCAGCAGCTTGAACCCAGACTCTGGAAACACCATATATTTT; CDR3 protein: CASSLNPDSGNTIYF